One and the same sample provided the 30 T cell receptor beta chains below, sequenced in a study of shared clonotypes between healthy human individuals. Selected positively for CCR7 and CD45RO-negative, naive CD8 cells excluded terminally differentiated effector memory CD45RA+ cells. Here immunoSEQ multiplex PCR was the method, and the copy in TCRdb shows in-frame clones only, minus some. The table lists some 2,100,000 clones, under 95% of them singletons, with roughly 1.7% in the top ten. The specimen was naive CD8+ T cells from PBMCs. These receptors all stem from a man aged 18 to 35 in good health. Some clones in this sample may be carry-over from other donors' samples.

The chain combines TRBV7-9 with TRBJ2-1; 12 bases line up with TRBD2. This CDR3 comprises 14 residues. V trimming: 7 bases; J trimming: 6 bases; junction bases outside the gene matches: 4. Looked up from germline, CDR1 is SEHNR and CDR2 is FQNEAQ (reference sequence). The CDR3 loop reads CASTSSGRANEQFF. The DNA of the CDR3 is TGTGCCAGCACCTCTAGCGGGAGGGCCAATGAGCAGTTCTTC.

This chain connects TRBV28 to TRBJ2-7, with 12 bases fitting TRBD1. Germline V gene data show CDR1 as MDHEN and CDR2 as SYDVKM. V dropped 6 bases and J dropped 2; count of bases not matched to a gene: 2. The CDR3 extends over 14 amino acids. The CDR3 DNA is TGTGCCAGCAGGGGGACAGGGGGCACCTACGAGCAGTACTTC. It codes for CASRGTGGTYEQYF.

CDR3 nucleotide sequence: TGTGCCAGTAGTCCCCGAGCCGGGGATGAAGCTTTCTTT. It codes for CASSPRAGDEAFF. This rearrangement joins TRBV19 to TRBJ1-1, with D uncertain. With 5 bases removed from V and 7 bases from J, the gap between germline ends came to 14 bases. Germline V gene data show CDR1 as LNHDA and CDR2 as SQIVND (reference sequence). The CDR3 extends over 13 amino acids.

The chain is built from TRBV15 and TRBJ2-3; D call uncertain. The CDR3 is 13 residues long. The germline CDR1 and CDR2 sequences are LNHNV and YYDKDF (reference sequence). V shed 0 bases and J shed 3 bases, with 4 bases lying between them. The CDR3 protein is CATSREITDTQYF. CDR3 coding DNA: TGTGCCACCAGCAGAGAAATAACAGATACGCAGTATTTT.

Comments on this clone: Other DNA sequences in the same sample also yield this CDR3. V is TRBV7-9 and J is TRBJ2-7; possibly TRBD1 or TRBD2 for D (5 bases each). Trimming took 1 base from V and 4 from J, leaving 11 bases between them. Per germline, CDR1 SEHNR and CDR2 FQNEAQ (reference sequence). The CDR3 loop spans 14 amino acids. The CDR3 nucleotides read TGTGCCAGCAGCTTAGTGAGGGGCCCTTACGAGCAGTACTTC. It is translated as CASSLVRGPYEQYF.

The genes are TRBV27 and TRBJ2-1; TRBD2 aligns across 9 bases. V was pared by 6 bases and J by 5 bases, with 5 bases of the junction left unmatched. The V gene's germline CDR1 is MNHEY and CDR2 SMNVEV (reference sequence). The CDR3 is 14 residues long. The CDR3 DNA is TGTGCCAGCAGGCTAGCGGGACCAAACAATGAGCAGTTCTTC. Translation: CASRLAGPNNEQFF.

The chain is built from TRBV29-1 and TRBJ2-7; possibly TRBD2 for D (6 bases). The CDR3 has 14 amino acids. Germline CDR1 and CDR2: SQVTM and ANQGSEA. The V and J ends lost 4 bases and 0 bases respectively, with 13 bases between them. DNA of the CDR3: TGCAGCGTTGGAGGCGGGACCCTCTCCTACGAGCAGTACTTC. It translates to CSVGGGTLSYEQYF.

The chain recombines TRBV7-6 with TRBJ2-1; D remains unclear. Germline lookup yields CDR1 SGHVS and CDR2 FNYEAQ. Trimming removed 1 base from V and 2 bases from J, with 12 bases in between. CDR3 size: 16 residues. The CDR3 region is CASSLGRWATYNEQFF. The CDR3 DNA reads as TGTGCCAGCAGCTTAGGCAGGTGGGCCACCTACAATGAGCAGTTCTTC.

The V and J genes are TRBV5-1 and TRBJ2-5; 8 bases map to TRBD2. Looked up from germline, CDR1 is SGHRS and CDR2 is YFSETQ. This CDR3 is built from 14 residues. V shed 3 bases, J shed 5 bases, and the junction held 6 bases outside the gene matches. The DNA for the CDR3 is TGCGCCAGCAGCTCTGGGACTAGGCGGGAGACCCAGTACTTC. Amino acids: CASSSGTRRETQYF.

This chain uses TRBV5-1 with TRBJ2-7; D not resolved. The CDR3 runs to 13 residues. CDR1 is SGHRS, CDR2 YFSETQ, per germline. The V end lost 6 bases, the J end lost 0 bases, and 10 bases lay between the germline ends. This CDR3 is CASMEVGSYEQYF. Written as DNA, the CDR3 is TGCGCCAGCATGGAAGTAGGCTCCTACGAGCAGTACTTC.

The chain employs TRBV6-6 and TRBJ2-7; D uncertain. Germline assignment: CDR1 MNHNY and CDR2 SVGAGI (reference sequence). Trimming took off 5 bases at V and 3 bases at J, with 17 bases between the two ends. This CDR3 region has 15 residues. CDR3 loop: CASSGVLGYYYEQYF. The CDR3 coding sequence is TGTGCCAGCAGTGGGGTGCTAGGTTACTACTACGAGCAGTACTTC.

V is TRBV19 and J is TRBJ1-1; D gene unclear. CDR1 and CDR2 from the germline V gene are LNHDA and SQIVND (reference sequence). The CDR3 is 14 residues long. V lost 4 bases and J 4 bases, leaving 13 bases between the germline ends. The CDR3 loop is CASSTWDWATEAFF. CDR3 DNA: TGTGCCAGTAGTACTTGGGATTGGGCCACTGAAGCTTTCTTT.

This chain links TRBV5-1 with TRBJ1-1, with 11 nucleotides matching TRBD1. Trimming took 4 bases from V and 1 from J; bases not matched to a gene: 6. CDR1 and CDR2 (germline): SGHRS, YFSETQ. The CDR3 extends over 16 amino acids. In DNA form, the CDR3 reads TGCGCCAGCAGCCCCGGACAGGGGGCTACGAACACTGAAGCTTTCTTT. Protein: CASSPGQGATNTEAFF.

CDR3 loop: CASSLLGTSDTDTQYF. CDR3 bases: TGTGCCAGCAGCTTATTGGGAACTTCTGACACAGATACGCAGTATTTT. V gene TRBV7-3 combines with J gene TRBJ2-3; no reliable D call. V dropped 2 bases and J dropped 2 bases, with 14 bases sitting between them. CDR3 length equals 16 residues. Germline V gene data show CDR1 as SGHTA and CDR2 as FQGTGA.

DNA of the CDR3: TGTGCCAGCAGCACCGAGGACCATATTGAGCAGTTCTTC. The encoded protein is CASSTEDHIEQFF. The chain recombines TRBV7-8 with TRBJ2-1; D is ambiguous. Germline assignment: CDR1 SGHVS and CDR2 FQNEAQ. Trimming shortened V by 5 bases and J by 9 bases, and 14 bases separated the two germline ends. The CDR3 has 13 amino acids.

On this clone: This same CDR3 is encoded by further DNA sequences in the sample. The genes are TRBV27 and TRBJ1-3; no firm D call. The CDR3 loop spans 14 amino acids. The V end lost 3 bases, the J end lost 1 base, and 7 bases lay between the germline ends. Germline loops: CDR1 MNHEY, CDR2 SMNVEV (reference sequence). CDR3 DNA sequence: TGTGCCAGCAGTTTGCGGGCATCTGGAAACACCATATATTTT. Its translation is CASSLRASGNTIYF.

CDR3 amino acids: CASSFPSAGVENEQFF. Written as DNA, the CDR3 is TGCGCCAGCAGCTTCCCCTCAGCGGGAGTTGAAAATGAGCAGTTCTTC. V is TRBV5-1 and J is TRBJ2-1, with 8 bases identical to TRBD2. The CDR3 extends over 16 amino acids. Losses at the gene ends were 2 bases for V and 7 bases for J; bases not matched to a gene: 11. CDR1 and CDR2 (germline): SGHRS, YFSETQ.

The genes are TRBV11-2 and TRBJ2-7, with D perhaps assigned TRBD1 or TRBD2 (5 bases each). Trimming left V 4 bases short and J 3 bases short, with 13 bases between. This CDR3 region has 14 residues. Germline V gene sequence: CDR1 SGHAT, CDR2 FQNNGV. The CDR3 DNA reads TGTGCCAGCAGCTATGGGGGACGGAACTACGAGCAGTACTTC. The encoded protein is CASSYGGRNYEQYF.

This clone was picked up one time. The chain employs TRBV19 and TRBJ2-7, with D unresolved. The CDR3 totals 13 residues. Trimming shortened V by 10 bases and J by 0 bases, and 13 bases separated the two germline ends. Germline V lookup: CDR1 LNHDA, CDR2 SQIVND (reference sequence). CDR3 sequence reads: CATMGRSSYEQYF. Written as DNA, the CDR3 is TGTGCCACGATGGGCCGAAGCTCCTACGAGCAGTACTTC.

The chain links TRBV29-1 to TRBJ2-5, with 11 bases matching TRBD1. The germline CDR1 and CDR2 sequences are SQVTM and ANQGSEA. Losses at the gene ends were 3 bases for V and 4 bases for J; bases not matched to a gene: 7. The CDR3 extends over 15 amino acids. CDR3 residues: CSVEGDRGFTETQYF. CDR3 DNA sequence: TGCAGCGTTGAGGGGGACAGGGGGTTCACAGAGACCCAGTACTTC. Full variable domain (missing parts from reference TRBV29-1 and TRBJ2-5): SAVISQKPSRDICQRGTSLTIQCQVDSQVTMMFWYRQQPGQSLTLIATANQGSEATYESGFVIDKFPISRPNLTFSTLTVSNMSPEDSSIYLCSVEGDRGFTETQYFGPGTRLLVL.

The chain's CDR3 is CASSLALWGLERGTSSYEQYF. As DNA, the CDR3 is TGTGCCAGCAGCTTAGCGCTGTGGGGGCTCGAGCGGGGTACTAGCTCCTACGAGCAGTACTTC. The chain has TRBV7-8 and TRBJ2-7; D is perhaps TRBD2 (7 bases). CDR3 length: 21 residues. With 0 bases removed from V and 0 bases from J, the gap between germline ends came to 27 bases. The germline V gene has CDR1 SGHVS and CDR2 FQNEAQ.

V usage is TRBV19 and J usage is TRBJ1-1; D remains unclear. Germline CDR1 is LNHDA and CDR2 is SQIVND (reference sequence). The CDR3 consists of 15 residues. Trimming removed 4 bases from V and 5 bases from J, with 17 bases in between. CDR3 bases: TGTGCCAGTAGTACGGCAGCGGTTTCGCGGACTGAAGCTTTCTTT. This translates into CASSTAAVSRTEAFF.

CDR3 protein: CATQGHARGEKLFF. CDR3 coding DNA: TGTGCCACCCAGGGACACGCCAGAGGGGAAAAACTGTTTTTT. This chain uses TRBV6-5 with TRBJ1-4, with TRBD1 as a possible D gene (6 bases). Germline CDR1 and CDR2: MNHEY and SVGAGI. There are 14 residues in the CDR3. The germline V and J ends were trimmed by 10 bases and 8 bases, with 20 bases remaining between them.

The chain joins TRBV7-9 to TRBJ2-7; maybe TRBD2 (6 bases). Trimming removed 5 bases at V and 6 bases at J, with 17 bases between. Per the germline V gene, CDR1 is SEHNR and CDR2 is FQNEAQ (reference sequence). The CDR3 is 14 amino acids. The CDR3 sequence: CASSPRNGGSEQYF. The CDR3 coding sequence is TGTGCCAGCAGCCCCAGGAACGGGGGTTCCGAGCAGTACTTC.

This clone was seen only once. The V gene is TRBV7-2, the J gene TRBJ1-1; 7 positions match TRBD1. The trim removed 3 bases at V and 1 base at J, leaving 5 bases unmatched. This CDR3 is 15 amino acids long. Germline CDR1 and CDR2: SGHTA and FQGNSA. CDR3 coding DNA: TGTGCCAGCAGCTTGAACAGGGGTAGGAACACTGAAGCTTTCTTT. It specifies CASSLNRGRNTEAFF.

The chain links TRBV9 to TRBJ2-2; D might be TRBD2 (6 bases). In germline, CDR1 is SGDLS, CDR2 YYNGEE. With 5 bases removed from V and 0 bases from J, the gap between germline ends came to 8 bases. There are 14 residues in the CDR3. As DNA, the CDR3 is TGTGCCAGCAGGCAGCGGGCGAACACCGGGGAGCTGTTTTTT. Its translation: CASRQRANTGELFF. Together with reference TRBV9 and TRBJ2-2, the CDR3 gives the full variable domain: DSGVTQTPKHLITATGQRVTLRCSPRSGDLSVYWYQQSLDQGLQFLIQYYNGEERAKGNILERFSAQQFPDLHSELNLSSLELGDSALYFCASRQRANTGELFFGEGSRLTVL.

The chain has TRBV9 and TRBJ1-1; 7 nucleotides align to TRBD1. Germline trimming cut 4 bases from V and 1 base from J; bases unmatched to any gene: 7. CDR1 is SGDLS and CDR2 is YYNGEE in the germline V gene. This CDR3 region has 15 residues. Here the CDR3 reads CASSLAGTANTEAFF. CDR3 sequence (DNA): TGTGCCAGCAGCCTCGCTGGGACAGCGAACACTGAAGCTTTCTTT.

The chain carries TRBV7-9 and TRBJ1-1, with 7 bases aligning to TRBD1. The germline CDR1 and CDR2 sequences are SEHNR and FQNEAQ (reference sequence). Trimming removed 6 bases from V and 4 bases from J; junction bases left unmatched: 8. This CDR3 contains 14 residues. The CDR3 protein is CASSYSGTATEAFF. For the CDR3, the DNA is TGTGCCAGCAGTTATTCCGGGACAGCCACTGAAGCTTTCTTT.

The CDR3 nucleotides are TGTGCCGGGGGGGTCGCCGGGGAGCTGTTTTTT. Translating gives CAGGVAGELFF. The J gene is TRBJ2-2, the V gene TRBV7-9, with TRBD2 matching 7 bases. V dropped 11 bases and J dropped 6; count of bases not matched to a gene: 3. Germline values: CDR1 SEHNR, CDR2 FQNEAQ (reference sequence). This CDR3 region has 11 residues.

The CDR3 DNA sequence: TGTGCCAGCAGCGGAACACCGGGACTAACCTACGAGCAGTACTTC. It codes for CASSGTPGLTYEQYF. V and J are TRBV9 and TRBJ2-7, with TRBD2 identical over 7 bases. J was trimmed by 2 bases and V by 3 bases; bases with no gene match: 8. This CDR3 is built from 15 residues. The germline V gene encodes CDR1 SGDLS and CDR2 YYNGEE.